Listed here are 20 T cell receptor beta chains from one sample, sequenced in a study of cytomegalovirus exposure and HLA in healthy donors. PCR involved 60 Vbeta and 13 Jbeta primers. The data were produced by immunoSEQ multiplex PCR, yet TCRdb's version contains in-frame clones alone and is incomplete. The table records around 130,000 clones, 70% to 75% of them present only once. Material: PBMCs. These TCRs come from a woman between 25 and 40 years old in good health and CMV-seronegative.

This chain uses TRBV19 with TRBJ2-7, with 8 bases matching TRBD1. CDR3 size: 12 residues. Per the germline V gene, CDR1 is LNHDA and CDR2 is SQIVND (reference sequence). V was pared by 10 bases and J by 9 bases, with 11 bases of the junction left unmatched. The CDR3 here is CATSGQGQTQYF. In DNA form, the CDR3 reads TGTGCCACCTCCGGACAGGGTCAAACGCAGTACTTC.

The sample holds a few counts of this clone. This rearrangement joins TRBV28 to TRBJ1-2, with a possible D match to TRBD1 (6 bases). Trimming pared 4 bases from V and 2 bases from J, leaving 8 bases between. Looked up from germline, CDR1 is MDHEN and CDR2 is SYDVKM. The CDR3 covers 13 residues. In DNA form, the CDR3 reads TGTGCCAGCAGTTCGGACAGAAACTATGGCTACACCTTC. This codes for CASSSDRNYGYTF.

This chain uses TRBV7-6 with TRBJ2-7; D remains unclear. The CDR3 is made up of 13 amino acids. V lost 1 base and J 3 bases, leaving 7 bases between the germline ends. Looked up from germline, CDR1 is SGHVS and CDR2 is FNYEAQ. The chain's CDR3 is CASSLGPNYEQYV. The CDR3 nucleotides read TGTGCCAGCAGCTTAGGACCCAACTACGAGCAGTACGTC.

J is TRBJ2-2 and V is TRBV4-1; 8 bases line up with TRBD2. V lost 4 bases and J lost 2; bases outside the gene matches: 3. The CDR3 spans 15 residues. The germline V gene has CDR1 MGHRA and CDR2 YSYEKL. CDR3 amino acids: CASSLAGINTGELFF. The CDR3 bases are TGCGCCAGCAGCCTAGCGGGAATAAACACCGGGGAGCTGTTTTTT.

V and J are TRBV7-2 and TRBJ1-4, with 8 bases fitting TRBD1. Germline CDR1 is SGHTA and CDR2 is FQGNSA. The trim removed 4 bases at V and 8 bases at J, leaving 6 bases unmatched. The CDR3 consists of 14 residues. CDR3 sequence: CASSSRTGFEKLFF. CDR3 in DNA: TGTGCCAGCAGCTCCAGGACAGGGTTCGAAAAACTGTTTTTT.

This clone was counted between two and nine times. The gene calls are TRBV28 and TRBJ2-3; TRBD1 matches 7 bases. The CDR3 has 15 residues. J was trimmed by 0 bases and V by 3 bases; bases with no gene match: 3. CDR1 and CDR2 (germline): MDHEN, SYDVKM. The CDR3 nucleotides are TGTGCCAGCAGTTTGGACAGGCTCAGCACAGATACGCAGTATTTT. Translating gives CASSLDRLSTDTQYF.

The chain employs TRBV6-1 and TRBJ1-1; D gene uncertain. There are 14 residues in the CDR3. Trimming removed 3 bases at V and 0 bases at J, with 8 bases between. The V gene's germline CDR1 is MNHNS and CDR2 SASEGT. CDR3 nucleotide sequence: TGTGCCAGCAGTGACAACATCATGAACACTGAAGCTTTCTTT. Its translation is CASSDNIMNTEAFF.

This rearrangement joins TRBV2 to TRBJ2-6; possibly TRBD1 for D (6 bases). In germline, CDR1 is SNHLY, CDR2 FYNNEI. The germline V and J ends were trimmed by 7 bases and 4 bases, with 14 bases remaining between them. CDR3 length equals 15 residues. The DNA for the CDR3 is TGTGCCAGCAAATTGAGGGGGATCGGGGCCAACGTCCTGACTTTC. Encoded protein: CASKLRGIGANVLTF.

The CDR3 loop reads CASSLRGPLHF. The CDR3 coding sequence is TGTGCCAGCAGCTTAAGGGGGCCCCTCCACTTT. V gene TRBV13 combines with J gene TRBJ1-6, with D perhaps TRBD1 (6 bases). Between the trimmed V and J ends, which lost 2 bases and 13 bases, there was a span of 6 bases. In germline, CDR1 is PRHDT, CDR2 FYEKMQ (reference sequence). The CDR3 is 11 amino acids.

This clone was seen a handful of times. V is TRBV6-1 and J is TRBJ2-7, with D perhaps TRBD2 (5 bases). The CDR3 contains 14 residues. The V end lost 2 bases, the J end lost 1 base, and 9 bases lay between the germline ends. Germline V CDR1 and CDR2: MNHNS, SASEGT. For the CDR3, the DNA is TGTGCCAGCAGTGAACTGAGGGATTCCTACGAGCAGTACGTC. It encodes CASSELRDSYEQYV.

The chain uses TRBV2 and TRBJ1-3; D call uncertain. Trimming cost V 5 bases and J 3 bases, with 8 bases left between them. This CDR3 contains 13 residues. Germline assignment: CDR1 SNHLY and CDR2 FYNNEI. The CDR3 coding sequence is TGTGCCAGCAGTATCCGACTTGGAAACACCATATATTTT. Amino acids: CASSIRLGNTIYF.

The chain carries TRBV30 and TRBJ1-5; 9 bases agree with TRBD1. J was trimmed by 0 bases and V by 1 base; bases with no gene match: 10. The CDR3 runs to 18 residues. Germline CDR1 and CDR2: GTSNPN and SVGIG (reference sequence). The CDR3 DNA sequence: TGTGCCTGGAGTGCGAGAGACAGGGGGATGCATAGCAATCAGCCCCAGCATTTT. Translating gives CAWSARDRGMHSNQPQHF.

The chain has TRBV4-1 and TRBJ2-4, with 10 bases lining up with TRBD2. This CDR3 spans 16 amino acids. Germline assignment: CDR1 MGHRA and CDR2 YSYEKL. The V and J ends lost 0 bases and 8 bases, in that order; junction bases with no gene match: 7. CDR3 coding DNA: TGCGCCAGCAGCCAAGAACCCACTAGCGGGGTGCACATTCAGTACTTC. It yields the protein CASSQEPTSGVHIQYF.

This clone was picked up one time. The chain links TRBV30 to TRBJ2-1; D is possibly TRBD1 (7 bases). The germline gives CDR1 GTSNPN, CDR2 SVGIG (reference sequence). V was trimmed by 4 bases and J by 8 bases, leaving 12 bases between them. The CDR3 is 12 amino acids. CDR3: CAWNPGGYEQFF. The CDR3 DNA follows: TGTGCCTGGAACCCAGGGGGGTATGAGCAGTTCTTC.

DNA for the CDR3: TGTGCCAGCAGCTTACTCTCCGGTTACAATGAGCAGTTCTTC. Encoded protein: CASSLLSGYNEQFF. The chain couples TRBV7-3 to TRBJ2-1; no clear D. This CDR3 has 14 amino acids. V dropped 2 bases and J dropped 4 bases, with 9 bases sitting between them. Germline V CDR1 and CDR2: SGHTA, FQGTGA.

The V call is TRBV10-3, the J call TRBJ1-6; D is perhaps TRBD1 (5 bases). This CDR3 comprises 16 residues. Germline V gene sequence: CDR1 ENHRY, CDR2 SYGVKD. V lost 6 bases and J lost 5, with 17 bases in between. Here the CDR3 DNA reads TGTGCCATCAGACCGGCGGGGGGAGGAGATAATTCACCCCTCCACTTT. This translates into CAIRPAGGGDNSPLHF.

In nucleotides, the CDR3 is TGTGCCAGCAGTTACCAGGAGACTAGCATTGAGACCCAGTACTTC. It codes for CASSYQETSIETQYF. The gene calls are TRBV6-5 and TRBJ2-5; TRBD2 agrees at 7 bases. With V trimmed by 2 bases and J by 5 bases, 8 bases remained unmatched. Germline V CDR1 and CDR2: MNHEY, SVGAGI. The CDR3 spans 15 residues.

The chain uses TRBV5-4 and TRBJ2-5; possible D gene TRBD2, 5 bases. Germline V gives CDR1 SGHNT, CDR2 YYREEE (reference sequence). Trimming removed 4 bases from V and 7 bases from J, with 14 bases in between. This CDR3 is 13 amino acids long. CDR3 region: CASSPTSSGTQYF. The CDR3, as DNA: TGTGCCAGCAGCCCTACTAGTTCTGGGACCCAGTACTTC.

This chain uses TRBV19 with TRBJ2-5, with 8 bases aligning to TRBD2. V shed 5 bases and J 11 bases; nucleotides not matched to a gene: 13. The CDR3 has 14 amino acids. Germline V gives CDR1 LNHDA, CDR2 SQIVND (reference sequence). This CDR3 reads CASSSTSESVIQYF. The DNA for the CDR3 is TGTGCCAGTAGTTCGACTAGCGAATCAGTGATTCAGTACTTC. Variable domain in full (rest from reference TRBV19 and TRBJ2-5): DGGITQSPKYLFRKEGQNVTLSCEQNLNHDAMYWYRQDPGQGLRLIYYSQIVNDFQKGDIAEGYSVSREKKESFPLTVTSAQKNPTAFYLCASSSTSESVIQYFGPGTRLLVL.

In this sample, this clone turned up a few times. This sequence joins TRBV27 and TRBJ1-5, with a possible D match to TRBD1 (5 bases). Trimming stripped 5 bases from V and 0 bases from J, with 14 bases between. The CDR3 is 16 amino acids. Looked up from germline, CDR1 is MNHEY and CDR2 is SMNVEV (reference sequence). The CDR3 region has the DNA TGTGCCAGCAGTCCGTCCTGGGGGGATAGCAATCAGCCCCAGCATTTT. Amino acids: CASSPSWGDSNQPQHF.